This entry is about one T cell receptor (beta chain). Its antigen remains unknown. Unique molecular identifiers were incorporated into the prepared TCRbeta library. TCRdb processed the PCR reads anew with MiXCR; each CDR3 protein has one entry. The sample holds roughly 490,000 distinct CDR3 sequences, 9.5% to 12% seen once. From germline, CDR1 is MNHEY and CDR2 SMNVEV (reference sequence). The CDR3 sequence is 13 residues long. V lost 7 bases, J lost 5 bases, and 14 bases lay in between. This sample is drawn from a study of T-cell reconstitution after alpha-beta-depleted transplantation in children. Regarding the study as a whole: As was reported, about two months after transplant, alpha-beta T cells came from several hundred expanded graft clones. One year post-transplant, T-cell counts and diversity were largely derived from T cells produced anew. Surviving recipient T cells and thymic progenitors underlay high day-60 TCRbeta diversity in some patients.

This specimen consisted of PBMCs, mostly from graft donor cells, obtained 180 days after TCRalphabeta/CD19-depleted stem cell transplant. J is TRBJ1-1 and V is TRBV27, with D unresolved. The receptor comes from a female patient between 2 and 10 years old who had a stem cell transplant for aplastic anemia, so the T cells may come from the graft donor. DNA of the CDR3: TGTGCCAGCACCCAGCGCGTTGGGACTGAAGCTTTCTTT. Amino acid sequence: CASTQRVGTEAFF.